This T cell receptor (beta chain) came from a study of cytomegalovirus exposure and HLA in healthy donors. The wider study: Clustering assigned 81% of the 350 to 450 genotyped donors to the Caucasian-associated ancestry cluster. Study-level results: The authors listed 150 or so TCR beta chains as cytomegalovirus-associated. Per a later analysis, HLA-associated TCR beta chains showed more clonal expansion than other, equally common TCR beta chains.

On this clone: Antigen: not known.

Primers included in the PCR were 60 Vbeta and 13 Jbeta primers. Clones were read by immunoSEQ multiplex PCR, and TCRdb kept only the in-frame ones, dropping some. Of about 94,000 clones listed, about 80% are singletons. As for the donors, each was a healthy bone marrow donor. Germline V lookup: CDR1 LNHDA, CDR2 SQIVND (reference sequence). With V trimmed by 1 base and J by 2 bases, 10 bases remained unmatched. This CDR3 contains 19 residues. The material sequenced was PBMCs. The clonotype originates from a human donor in good health. The rearrangement joins TRBV19 to TRBJ2-3; 12 bases are a match to TRBD2. CDR3 sequence (DNA): TGTGCCAGTAGTATAGTCCTTCTAGCGGGAGGGGACGACACAGATACGCAGTATTTT. Amino acids: CASSIVLLAGGDDTDTQYF.